This is a list of T cell receptor beta chains from one sample in a study of neurological immune-mediated disorders. TCRdb recomputed calls from the 5' RACE reads with MiXCR, one row per CDR3 protein. The sample holds tens of thousands of distinct CDR3 sequences, roughly a sixth seen once. Sequencing was done on a sample of PBMCs. These TCRs come from a woman aged 40 to 50 in good health. CDR3s include the opening cysteine and the closing phenylalanine or tryptophan. A D gene is named only where the DNA matches it firmly. Part of the rows lack a size; the others show once, few, many or a class for expanded clones.

size	V	J	D	CDR3	DNA
many	TRBV3-1	TRBJ1-5	.	CASSQDLVGGGRQHF	TGTGCCAGCAGCCAAGATTTGGTAGGCGGAGGCCGCCAGCATTTT
few	TRBV7-8	TRBJ2-1	.	CASSPTLSGGYNEQFF	TGTGCCAGCAGTCCGACCCTCTCTGGGGGTTACAATGAGCAGTTCTTC
.	TRBV12-3/TRBV12-4	TRBJ2-7	.	CASSPASLGSYEQYF	TGTGCCAGCAGTCCTGCCAGTTTGGGCTCCTACGAGCAGTACTTC
many	TRBV11-1	TRBJ2-5	.	CASSFDSQETQYF	TGTGCCAGCAGCTTTGACAGCCAAGAGACCCAGTACTTC
few	TRBV19	TRBJ2-1	.	CASSKAAAVGNEQFF	TGTGCCAGTAGTAAAGCTGCGGCCGTTGGGAATGAGCAGTTCTTC
once	TRBV5-5	TRBJ2-2	.	CASSSTPGGPLNTGELFF	TGTGCCAGCAGCTCGACCCCAGGGGGGCCACTAAACACCGGGGAGCTGTTTTTT
many	TRBV5-1	TRBJ1-1	.	CASSFFMNTEAFF	TGCGCCAGCAGCTTTTTCATGAACACTGAAGCTTTCTTT
many	TRBV29-1	TRBJ2-5	TRBD1	CSVFLDREFRETQYF	TGCAGCGTTTTTCTTGACAGGGAGTTTAGAGAGACCCAGTACTTC
few	TRBV5-5	TRBJ1-5	.	CASSGSLRGGEHF	TGTGCCAGCAGCGGTAGTCTTCGGGGTGGGGAGCATTTT
many	TRBV5-1	TRBJ2-5	TRBD2	CASSPTSGGEQTQYF	TGCGCCAGCAGCCCGACTAGCGGGGGGGAACAGACCCAGTACTTC
many	TRBV7-2	TRBJ2-1	.	CASSFALDNEQFF	TGTGCCAGCAGCTTCGCACTAGACAATGAGCAGTTCTTC
many	TRBV4-2	TRBJ2-2	.	CASSQEEESGELFF	TGTGCCAGCAGCCAAGAGGAGGAATCCGGGGAGCTGTTTTTT
.	TRBV30	TRBJ1-1	.	CAWSRGDRIMNTEAFF	TGTGCCTGGAGTAGGGGAGACAGAATTATGAACACTGAAGCTTTCTTT
many	TRBV10-3	TRBJ2-3	TRBD1	CAISERQGSTDTQYF	TGTGCCATCAGTGAGAGACAGGGGAGCACAGATACGCAGTATTTT
many	TRBV7-9	TRBJ2-2	.	CASSLLSGNTGELFF	TGTGCCAGCAGCTTATTAAGCGGGAACACCGGGGAGCTGTTTTTT
few	TRBV27	TRBJ2-4	TRBD1	CASSPRTGAAKNIQYF	TGTGCCAGCAGTCCCAGGACAGGGGCGGCCAAAAACATTCAGTACTTC
many	TRBV29-1	TRBJ1-2	.	CSVAFRQAGSGYTF	TGCAGCGTTGCATTTCGCCAGGCGGGGTCTGGCTACACCTTC
many	TRBV7-2	TRBJ2-3	.	CASSFREGTQYF	TGTGCCAGCAGCTTCAGAGAGGGTACGCAGTATTTT
few	TRBV4-3	TRBJ2-1	TRBD1	CTSSFGTGRTEQFF	TGCACCAGCAGCTTCGGGACAGGGAGGACTGAGCAGTTCTTC
many	TRBV7-2	TRBJ1-2	.	CASSSGLFYGYTF	TGTGCCAGCAGCTCAGGACTTTTCTATGGCTACACCTTC
many	TRBV7-2	TRBJ2-1	TRBD2	CASSLQRGGSNEQFF	TGTGCCAGCAGCTTGCAGCGGGGGGGCTCCAATGAGCAGTTCTTC
many	TRBV7-2	TRBJ1-1	.	CASSLSHFRRNTEAFF	TGTGCCAGCAGCTTATCGCACTTTCGAAGGAACACTGAAGCTTTCTTT
many	TRBV2	TRBJ1-2	.	CASSDDGNYGYTF	TGTGCCAGCAGTGATGACGGGAACTATGGCTACACCTTC
many	TRBV28	TRBJ2-1	.	CASSWVGEVGEQFF	TGTGCCAGCAGTTGGGTGGGGGAGGTAGGAGAGCAGTTCTTC
many	TRBV7-2	TRBJ1-6	.	CASSSRWNSPLHF	TGTGCCAGCAGCTCCCGCTGGAATTCACCCCTCCACTTT
many	TRBV12-3/TRBV12-4	TRBJ2-3	TRBD2	CASTGTMVRRSTDTQYF	TGTGCCAGCACCGGGACTATGGTTCGTCGGAGCACAGATACGCAGTATTTT
many	TRBV6-6	TRBJ2-1	TRBD2	CASSKGLAGGQEQFF	TGTGCCAGCAGTAAAGGACTAGCGGGGGGGCAAGAGCAGTTCTTC
many	TRBV7-2	TRBJ1-4	TRBD1	CASSYRRTGATNEKLFF	TGTGCCAGCAGCTATCGCAGGACAGGGGCAACTAATGAAAAACTGTTTTTT
.	TRBV12-3/TRBV12-4	TRBJ2-1	TRBD2	CASVLAGGPHNEQFF	TGTGCCAGCGTTCTTGCGGGGGGGCCCCACAATGAGCAGTTCTTC
.	TRBV5-1	TRBJ2-7	TRBD2	CASSSTGLAASYEQYF	TGCGCCAGCAGCTCGACGGGACTAGCGGCCTCCTACGAGCAGTACTTC
few	TRBV2	TRBJ2-6	.	CASRVSGANVLTF	TGTGCCAGCAGGGTCTCTGGGGCCAACGTCCTGACTTTC
many	TRBV9	TRBJ2-3	.	CASSPDGGWDTQYF	TGTGCCAGCAGCCCGGACGGGGGCTGGGATACGCAGTATTTT
.	TRBV4-2	TRBJ1-3	.	CASSQGYRLSGNTIYF	TGTGCCAGCAGCCAGGGATACAGGCTCTCTGGAAACACCATATATTTT
.	TRBV4-1	TRBJ2-1	.	CASGKGHNEQFF	TGCGCCAGCGGGAAGGGGCACAATGAGCAGTTCTTC
.	TRBV29-1	TRBJ1-5	.	CSVGGGNQPQHF	TGCAGCGTTGGGGGGGGCAATCAGCCCCAGCATTTT
many	TRBV27	TRBJ2-3	.	CASSFRYTDTQYF	TGTGCCAGCAGTTTTAGGTACACAGATACGCAGTATTTT
many	TRBV28	TRBJ2-3	TRBD2	CASSDLGGEDTQYF	TGTGCCAGCAGCGACCTGGGGGGGGAAGATACGCAGTATTTT
many	TRBV6-2/TRBV6-3	TRBJ2-6	TRBD1	CASSLLGQGKAGANVLTF	TGTGCCAGCAGCTTACTGGGACAGGGTAAGGCTGGGGCCAACGTCCTGACTTTC
many	TRBV20-1	TRBJ2-5	.	CSAADSVQETQYF	TGCAGTGCTGCGGACTCAGTCCAAGAGACCCAGTACTTC
many	TRBV6-5	TRBJ2-2	.	CASSYEPTANTGELFF	TGTGCCAGCAGTTATGAACCGACAGCGAACACCGGGGAGCTGTTTTTT
many	TRBV20-1	TRBJ1-1	TRBD1	CSARTTGAYTEAFF	TGCAGTGCTAGAACGACAGGGGCCTACACTGAAGCTTTCTTT
many	TRBV5-6	TRBJ1-2	.	CASSFGLAGYGYTF	TGTGCCAGCAGCTTCGGACTTGCTGGCTATGGCTACACCTTC
many	TRBV6-6	TRBJ2-2	TRBD2	CASGNGGGNTGELFF	TGTGCCAGCGGAAACGGGGGGGGGAACACCGGGGAGCTGTTTTTT
.	TRBV5-6	TRBJ1-2	.	CASSAEGGFGYTF	TGTGCCAGCAGCGCAGAAGGGGGATTTGGCTACACCTTC
many	TRBV5-6	TRBJ2-1	.	CASSPRWQYSYNEQFF	TGTGCCAGCAGCCCCCGCTGGCAGTACTCCTACAATGAGCAGTTCTTC
medium-sized	TRBV5-5	TRBJ2-2	.	CASSLGQGGTGELFF	TGTGCCAGCAGCTTGGGGCAGGGGGGCACCGGGGAGCTGTTTTTT
.	TRBV28	TRBJ2-4	TRBD2	CTSSRRGLAGALAKNIQYF	TGTACCAGCAGCCGTAGGGGACTAGCGGGTGCCTTAGCCAAAAACATTCAGTACTTC
many	TRBV12-3/TRBV12-4	TRBJ1-5	.	CASRDGAGRFQPQHF	TGTGCCAGCCGAGACGGGGCAGGGAGGTTCCAGCCCCAGCATTTT
.	TRBV5-5	TRBJ2-1	TRBD1	CASSRRYRGSYEQFF	TGTGCCAGCAGCCGCCGGTACAGGGGGTCATATGAGCAGTTCTTC
.	TRBV7-6	TRBJ2-2	.	CASSLGYGRRVFF	TGTGCCAGCAGCTTAGGTTATGGGCGGCGAGTGTTTTTT
many	TRBV7-2	TRBJ1-5	.	CASSSTPGPYQPQHF	TGTGCCAGCAGCTCTACACCGGGACCATATCAGCCCCAGCATTTT
many	TRBV9	TRBJ2-3	.	CASSSDASGSGDTQYF	TGTGCCAGCAGCTCAGATGCTAGTGGTAGTGGGGATACGCAGTATTTT
many	TRBV10-3	TRBJ2-3	.	CAISEGGGGGTDTQYF	TGTGCCATCAGTGAGGGGGGAGGAGGGGGCACAGATACGCAGTATTTT
many	TRBV15	TRBJ2-3	.	CATSRAGPGTDTQYF	TGTGCCACCAGCAGAGCGGGACCAGGCACAGATACGCAGTATTTT
many	TRBV9	TRBJ1-6	.	CASSPRGTTNSPLHF	TGTGCCAGCAGCCCCCGGGGGACGACGAATTCACCCCTCCACTTT
many	TRBV6-2/TRBV6-3	TRBJ1-5	TRBD1	CASSYLPGGTGNQPQHF	TGTGCCAGCAGTTACCTCCCCGGTGGGACAGGGAATCAGCCCCAGCATTTT
many	TRBV5-1	TRBJ2-1	TRBD2	CASSRGGGTLYNEQFF	TGCGCCAGCAGCCGGGGCGGGGGAACCCTCTACAATGAGCAGTTCTTC
many	TRBV20-1	TRBJ1-5	.	CSAREARHINQPQHF	TGCAGTGCTAGAGAGGCAAGGCACATCAATCAGCCCCAGCATTTT
once	TRBV7-2	TRBJ2-7	.	CASSRRPNSYEQYF	TGTGCCAGCAGCCGGAGACCAAACTCCTACGAGCAGTACTTC